These T cell receptor beta chains were read from a single sample in a study of cytomegalovirus exposure and HLA in healthy donors. Sequencing was performed with immunoSEQ multiplex PCR; in TCRdb, only in-frame clones are kept and a portion is missing. The sample totals just over 60,000 clones; its top ten clones hold roughly 5%. Sample: PBMCs. The receptors come from a man aged 30 to 45 in good health and CMV-seropositive. CDR3s include the opening cysteine and the closing phenylalanine or tryptophan.

V	J	CDR3
TRBV6-5	TRBJ2-7	CASSLTSALAYEQYF
TRBV2	TRBJ2-2	CASNPGLANTGELFF
TRBV19	TRBJ2-7	CASSVTGGHYEQYF
TRBV7-6	TRBJ1-3	CASSPLAWDRGVRNIYF
TRBV7-3	TRBJ2-1	CASSSGTNNEQFF
TRBV2	TRBJ2-7	CAGSRGTGGPYEQYF
TRBV5-4	TRBJ1-2	CASSLPGQGGYGYTF
TRBV27	TRBJ2-7	CASSSYSGNYEQYF
TRBV6-5	TRBJ1-5	CATGSFQPQHF
TRBV27	TRBJ1-1	CASKSPSINTEAFF
TRBV6-6	TRBJ2-7	CASSYQDRGYEQYF
TRBV5-1	TRBJ2-7	CASSLAGLVAYEQYF
TRBV5-4	TRBJ1-6	CASSPWGGRDSPLHF
TRBV4-1	TRBJ2-1	CASSRTGTPSYNEQFF
TRBV9	TRBJ2-7	CASSVSGGTIDEQYF
TRBV6-5	TRBJ2-1	CASSSPIAGSDNEQFF
TRBV10-2	TRBJ2-7	CASREEVPLREQYF
TRBV29-1	TRBJ2-1	CSVEGAHGYNEQFF
TRBV6-1	TRBJ2-7	CASSERGDRVNYEQYF
TRBV7-9	TRBJ2-2	CASSPTTEDTGELFF
TRBV6-4	TRBJ2-2	CASRITSQHTGELFF
TRBV30	TRBJ1-4	CAWSEGRGMANEKLFF
TRBV7-9	TRBJ1-1	CASNRANTEAFF
TRBV6-1	TRBJ2-7	CASRIRLAYEQYF